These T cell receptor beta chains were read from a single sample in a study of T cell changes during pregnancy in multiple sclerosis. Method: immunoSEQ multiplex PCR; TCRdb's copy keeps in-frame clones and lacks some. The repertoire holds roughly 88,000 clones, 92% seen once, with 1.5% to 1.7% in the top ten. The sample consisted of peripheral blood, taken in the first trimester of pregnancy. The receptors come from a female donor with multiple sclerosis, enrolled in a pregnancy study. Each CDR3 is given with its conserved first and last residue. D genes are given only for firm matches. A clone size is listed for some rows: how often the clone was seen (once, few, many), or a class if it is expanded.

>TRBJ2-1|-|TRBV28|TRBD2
TGTGCCAGCAGTTTCGGGGCTAGCGGGTTGAATGAGCAGTTCTTC
CASSFGASGLNEQFF
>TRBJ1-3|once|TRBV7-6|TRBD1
TGTGCCAGCAGCTTAAGAGGGGGACAGGGCTCCTCTGGAAACACCATATATTTT
CASSLRGGQGSSGNTIYF
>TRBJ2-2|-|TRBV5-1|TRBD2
TGCGCCAGCAGCTTCCCGGGAGGGGGGGAGCTGTTTTTT
CASSFPGGGELFF
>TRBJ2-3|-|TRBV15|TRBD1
TGTGCCACCAGCAGACCACTTGGGACAGGGGTGCTTATTACCACAGATACGCAGTATTTT
CATSRPLGTGVLITTDTQYF
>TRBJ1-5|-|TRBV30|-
TGTGCCTGGAGTGCCCCTTATCAGCCCCAGCATTTT
CAWSAPYQPQHF
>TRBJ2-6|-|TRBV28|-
TGTGCCAGCCGACAGTCTGGGGCCAACGTCCTGACTTTC
CASRQSGANVLTF
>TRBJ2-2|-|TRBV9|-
TGTGCCAGCAGCCGATCCCAGTGGGGGGACACCGGGGAGCTGTTTTTT
CASSRSQWGDTGELFF
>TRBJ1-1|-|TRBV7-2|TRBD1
TGTGCCAGCAGCAGACTACCAGGGGGCGGCACTGAAGCTTTCTTT
CASSRLPGGGTEAFF
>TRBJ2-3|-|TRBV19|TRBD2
TGTGCCAGTAGTATAGGAATCGCTAGCGGGGACACAGATACGCAGTATTTT
CASSIGIASGDTDTQYF
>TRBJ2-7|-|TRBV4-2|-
TGTGCCAGCAGCCAAACGCGAGTTATATCCTACGAGCAGTACTTC
CASSQTRVISYEQYF
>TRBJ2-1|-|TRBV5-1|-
TGCGCCAGCAGGGAAGGGGATAACAATGAGCAGTTCTTC
CASREGDNNEQFF
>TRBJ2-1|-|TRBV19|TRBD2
TGTGCCAGTAGGCCCCCTAGCGGGAAGGATTACAATGAGCAGTTCTTC
CASRPPSGKDYNEQFF